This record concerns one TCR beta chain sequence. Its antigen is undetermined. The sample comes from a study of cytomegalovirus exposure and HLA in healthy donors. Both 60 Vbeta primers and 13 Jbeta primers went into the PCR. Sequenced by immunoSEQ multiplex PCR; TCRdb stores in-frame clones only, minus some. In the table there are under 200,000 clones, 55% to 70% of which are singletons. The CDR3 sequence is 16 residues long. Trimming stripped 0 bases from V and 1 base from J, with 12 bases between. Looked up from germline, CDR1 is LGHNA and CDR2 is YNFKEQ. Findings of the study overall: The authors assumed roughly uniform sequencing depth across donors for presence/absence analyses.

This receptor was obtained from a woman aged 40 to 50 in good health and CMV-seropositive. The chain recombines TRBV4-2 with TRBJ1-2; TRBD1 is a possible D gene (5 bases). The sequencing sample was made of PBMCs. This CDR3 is CASSQDATANNYGYTF. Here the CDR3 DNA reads TGTGCCAGCAGCCAAGATGCGACAGCTAATAACTATGGCTACACCTTC.